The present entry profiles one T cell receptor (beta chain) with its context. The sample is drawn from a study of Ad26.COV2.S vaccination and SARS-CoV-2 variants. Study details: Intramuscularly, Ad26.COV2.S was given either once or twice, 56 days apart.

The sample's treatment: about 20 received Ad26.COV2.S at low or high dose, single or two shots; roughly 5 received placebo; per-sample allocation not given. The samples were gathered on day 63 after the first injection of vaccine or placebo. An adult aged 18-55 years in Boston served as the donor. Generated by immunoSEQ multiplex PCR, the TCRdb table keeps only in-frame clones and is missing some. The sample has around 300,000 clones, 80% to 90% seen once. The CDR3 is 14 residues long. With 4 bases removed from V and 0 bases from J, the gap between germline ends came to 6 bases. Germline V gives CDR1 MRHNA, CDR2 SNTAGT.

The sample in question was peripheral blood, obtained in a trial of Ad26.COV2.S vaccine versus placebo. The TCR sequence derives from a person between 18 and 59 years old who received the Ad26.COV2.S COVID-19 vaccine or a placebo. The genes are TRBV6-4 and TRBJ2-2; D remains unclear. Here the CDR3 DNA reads TGTGCCAGCAGTGTCAGCGCGAACACCGGGGAGCTGTTTTTT. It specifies CASSVSANTGELFF.